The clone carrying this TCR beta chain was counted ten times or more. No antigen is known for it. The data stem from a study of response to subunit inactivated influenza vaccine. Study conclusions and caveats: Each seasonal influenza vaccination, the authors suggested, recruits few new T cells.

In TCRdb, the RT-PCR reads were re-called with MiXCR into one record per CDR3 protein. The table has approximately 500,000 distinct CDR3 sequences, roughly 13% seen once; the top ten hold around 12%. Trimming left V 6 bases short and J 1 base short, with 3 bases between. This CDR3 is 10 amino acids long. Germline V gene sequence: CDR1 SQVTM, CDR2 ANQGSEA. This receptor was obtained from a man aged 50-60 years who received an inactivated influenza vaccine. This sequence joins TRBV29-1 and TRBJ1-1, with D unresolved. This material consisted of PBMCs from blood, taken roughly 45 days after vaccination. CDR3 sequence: CSVENTEAFF. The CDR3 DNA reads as TGCAGCGTCGAGAACACTGAAGCTTTCTTT.